This TCR beta chain is drawn from a study of shared clonotypes between healthy human individuals. The study, taken as a whole, reports: In this cohort, only blood was sampled, and tissue repertoires likely differ. Sequencing depth was predicted to influence how clonotypes are shared among donors.

Unsorted PBMCs provided DNA that was sequenced on ten immunoSEQ deep assay plates. Per the original methods: There were no quality scores in the junction-only immunoSEQ sequences, so filtering differed. Data came from immunoSEQ multiplex PCR; TCRdb stores just in-frame clones and leaves some out. V, J and clone size were drawn from that table, and D and trimming were deduced from the DNA. The table includes around 500,000 clones, almost 80% detected once. On this clone itself: Its antigen is not known.

This clonotype was sampled from a woman in her thirties or forties in good health. Some clones in this sample may be carry-over from other donors' samples. Sequencing was done on a sample of PBMCs.

DNA of the CDR3: TGTGCCAGCAGCCCCAGCGAACCAGGCACAGATACGCAGTATTTT. Translating gives CASSPSEPGTDTQYF. V and J are TRBV4-2 and TRBJ2-3; D call uncertain. From germline, CDR1 is LGHNA and CDR2 YNFKEQ. Trimming left V 4 bases short and J 1 base short, with 12 bases between. The length of the CDR3 is 15 residues.